This TCR beta chain is from a study of technical replicates of blood from several donors. This clone came up a few times. The method was immunoSEQ multiplex PCR; TCRdb's version includes in-frame clones alone and lacks a portion of them. The table lists more than 11,000 clones, around four fifths of them singletons, with 11% in the top ten. Germline assignment: CDR1 SGHAT and CDR2 FQNNGV. Between the trimmed V and J ends, which lost 2 bases and 1 base, there was a span of 17 bases. This CDR3 contains 18 residues. This chain uses TRBV11-2 with TRBJ2-2; D is perhaps TRBD1 (5 bases). Sequenced sample: PBMCs. The TCR comes from a human donor in good health. The CDR3 DNA reads TGTGCCAGCAGCTTAAGAACTCGCCAGGGCGTGAACACCGGGGAGCTGTTTTTT. Protein sequence: CASSLRTRQGVNTGELFF. The full variable domain, with the rest looked up from reference TRBV11-2 and TRBJ2-2, is EAGVAQSPRYKIIEKRQSVAFWCNPISGHATLYWYQQILGQGPKLLIQFQNNGVVDDSQLPKDRFSAERLKGVDSTLKIQPAKLEDSAVYLCASSLRTRQGVNTGELFFGEGSRLTVL.